The clone carrying this T cell receptor (beta chain) was detected once. Its antigen remains unidentified. This sample was taken from a study of blood T cells in healthy people across ages. Points from the study as a whole: Estimates of diversity drawn from one million T cells were considered underestimates. Long-lived donors exceeded aged donors in naive CD4+ cells and diversity. Since the PBMCs were unsorted, naive and antigen-experienced cells could not be conclusively compared.

The use of a sample-barcoded 5' primer and a J-beta primer mix characterized a second PCR of roughly 6 to 11 cycles. A 12-random-nucleotide template-switch adaptor tagged each cDNA molecule. TCRdb reprocessed the 5' RACE reads via MiXCR and lists one record per CDR3 protein. The data hold about 380,000 distinct CDR3 sequences, with approximately 51% observed a single time. V was clipped by 2 bases and J by 0 bases, with 13 bases between them. CDR1 is KGHSH and CDR2 is LQKENI in the germline V gene. The CDR3 extends over 16 amino acids. The source is a man aged 60 to 75 in good health. Material for sequencing was blood. The chain uses TRBV18 and TRBJ1-1, with unresolved D. CDR3 DNA: TGTGCCAGCTCACCAAATAGTCACTTACTGAACACTGAAGCTTTCTTT. Translating gives CASSPNSHLLNTEAFF.